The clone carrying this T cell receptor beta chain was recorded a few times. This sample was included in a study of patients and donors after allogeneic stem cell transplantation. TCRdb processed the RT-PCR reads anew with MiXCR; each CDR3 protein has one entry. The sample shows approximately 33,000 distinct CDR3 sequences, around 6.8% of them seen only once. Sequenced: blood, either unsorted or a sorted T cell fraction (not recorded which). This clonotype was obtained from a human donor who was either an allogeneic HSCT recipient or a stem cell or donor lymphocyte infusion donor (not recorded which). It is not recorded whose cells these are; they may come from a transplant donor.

CDR3 region: CASSPSFGTGSYEQYF. CDR3 sequence (DNA): TGTGCCAGCAGCCCGAGCTTCGGGACAGGGTCCTACGAGCAGTACTTC. V usage is TRBV25-1 and J usage is TRBJ2-7, with 9 bases identical to TRBD1. After removal of 6 bases from V and 1 base from J, the junction contained 10 bases not matched to a gene. Germline assignment: CDR1 MGHDK and CDR2 SYGVNS. The CDR3 has 16 amino acids.